The clone carrying this T cell receptor (beta chain) was found many times. Its specificity is not known. RNA transcripts were the template for amplifying TCR beta CDR3 regions. First-round RT-PCR with HTBI primers amplified the TCR CDR3 region. TCRdb reprocessed the multiplex PCR reads with MiXCR, giving one entry per CDR3 protein. Of about 250,000 distinct CDR3 sequences listed, about 20% are singletons. The sample originates from a study of T cells in Graves' hyperthyroidism and ophthalmopathy. Study context: Blood was drawn when the patient was first diagnosed and still untreated.

V was shortened by 4 bases and J by 2 bases, with 13 bases between the two germline ends. The CDR3 is 15 amino acids. Findings of the study overall: Most clonotypes expanded in thyroid above 0.001 were likewise present in blood. Separating ophthalmopathy from stable hyperthyroidism was achieved by a 13 V-J model.

The authors obtained PBMCs from over 7.5 ml of fresh peripheral blood. The material sequenced was blood. This chain links TRBV12-3 or TRBV12-4 with TRBJ2-3; D not certain. This TCR was recovered from a man aged 25 to 40 with Graves' ophthalmopathy. The CDR3 nucleotides read TGTGCCAGCAGTTCCCATGGTCGGAACACAGATACGCAGTATTTT. This codes for CASSSHGRNTDTQYF.